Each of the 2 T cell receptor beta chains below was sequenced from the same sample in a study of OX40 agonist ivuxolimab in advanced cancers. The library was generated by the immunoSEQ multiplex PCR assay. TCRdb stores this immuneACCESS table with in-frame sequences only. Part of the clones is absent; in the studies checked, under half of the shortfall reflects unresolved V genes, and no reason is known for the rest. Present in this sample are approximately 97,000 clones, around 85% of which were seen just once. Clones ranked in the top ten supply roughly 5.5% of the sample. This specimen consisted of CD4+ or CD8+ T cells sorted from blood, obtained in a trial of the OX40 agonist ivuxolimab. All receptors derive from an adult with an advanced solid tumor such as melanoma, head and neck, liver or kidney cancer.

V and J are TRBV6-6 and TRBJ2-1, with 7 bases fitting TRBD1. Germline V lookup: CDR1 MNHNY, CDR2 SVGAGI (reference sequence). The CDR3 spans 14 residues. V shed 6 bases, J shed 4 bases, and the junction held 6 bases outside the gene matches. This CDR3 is CASSSGQAYNEQFF. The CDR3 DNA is TGTGCCAGCAGCAGCGGACAGGCGTACAATGAGCAGTTCTTC.

CDR3 sequence (DNA): TGTGCCAGCAGTTCTGACGGCGGATACAATCAGCCCCAGCATTTT. Protein: CASSSDGGYNQPQHF. The gene calls are TRBV5-6 and TRBJ1-5; D uncertain. V was cut by 5 bases and J by 3 bases, with 15 bases left in between. Germline V gene sequence: CDR1 SGHDT, CDR2 YYEEEE. The CDR3 is made up of 15 amino acids. Drawing the rest from reference TRBV5-6 and TRBJ1-5, the complete variable domain is DAGVTQSPTHLIKTRGQQVTLRCSPKSGHDTVSWYQQALGQGPQFIFQYYEEEERQRGNFPDRFSGHQFPNYSSELNVNALLLGDSALYLCASSSDGGYNQPQHFGDGTRLSIL.